The clone carrying this T cell receptor beta chain has only a few counts. Antigen: not known. V shed 3 bases and J 6 bases; nucleotides not matched to a gene: 10. The CDR3 contains 15 residues. CDR1 and CDR2 (germline): DFQATT, SNEGSKA (reference sequence). One entry per CDR3 protein, called by TCRdb with MiXCR from the 5' RACE reads. The sample records about 390,000 distinct CDR3 sequences, about 15% being singletons. This sample is part of a study of T-cell memory formation after mild COVID-19. Findings and caveats of the study: Nothing showed for sure that second-wave clones peaking on day 37 were SARS-CoV-2 specific.

The specimen was PBMCs or a T cell subset sorted from them (not recorded which). This TCR came from a man aged 18 to 35 who had mild COVID-19 (a few samples of this study predate the infection). Cell type and time point are not known. The chain is built from TRBV20-1 and TRBJ2-1; TRBD2 matches 8 bases. The CDR3 protein is CSARTGLGPSNEQFF. In nucleotides, the CDR3 is TGCAGTGCTAGGACGGGACTAGGCCCCTCCAATGAGCAGTTCTTC.